One and the same sample provided the 8 T cell receptor beta chains below, sequenced in a study of T cell responses to AZD1222 COVID-19 vaccine. Generated by immunoSEQ multiplex PCR, the TCRdb table keeps only in-frame clones and is missing some. The sample holds around 270,000 clones; 90% to 95% are singletons and the top ten take approximately 0.52%. This sample comprised peripheral blood, obtained 28 days after the second AZD1222 dose. The source is an adult who received the AZD1222 COVID-19 vaccine.

The gene calls are TRBV20-1 and TRBJ2-7; D uncertain. Germline loops: CDR1 DFQATT, CDR2 SNEGSKA (reference sequence). V gave up 6 bases and J gave up 5 bases, with 8 bases separating them. This CDR3 region has 10 residues. The CDR3 nucleotides read TGCAGTGCCCCGGGCAACGAGCAGTACTTC. This codes for CSAPGNEQYF.

The DNA for the CDR3 is TGCGCCAGCAGCTTGGCCCCAGGGAACACCGGGGAGCTGTTTTTT. This codes for CASSLAPGNTGELFF. The chain carries TRBV5-1 and TRBJ2-2, with D unclear. Trimming removed 0 bases at V and 1 base at J, with 7 bases between. CDR1 SGHRS and CDR2 YFSETQ come from the germline V gene. This CDR3 is built from 15 residues.

The chain is built from TRBV2 and TRBJ2-5; D call uncertain. This CDR3 region has 13 residues. Germline CDR1 reads SNHLY; CDR2 reads FYNNEI. The V gene lost 2 bases and the J gene lost 4 bases, with 8 bases spanning the gap. For the CDR3, the DNA is TGTGCCAGCAGTGAATTGACGGGAGAGACCCAGTACTTC. Translated, it gives CASSELTGETQYF.

The chain carries TRBV9 and TRBJ2-1, with TRBD2 matching 10 bases. This CDR3 has 16 residues. CDR1 is SGDLS and CDR2 is YYNGEE in the germline V gene. The ends lost 2 bases at V and 2 bases at J; junction bases unmatched: 4. CDR3 loop: CASSVSGGSAYNEQFF. The CDR3 bases are TGTGCCAGCAGCGTTAGCGGGGGGTCAGCCTACAATGAGCAGTTCTTC.

The rearrangement links TRBV15 to TRBJ1-6; TRBD1 agrees at 7 bases. V shed 1 base and J 0 bases; nucleotides not matched to a gene: 0. The CDR3 is 16 residues long. CDR1 is LNHNV and CDR2 is YYDKDF in the germline V gene (reference sequence). For the CDR3, the DNA is TGTGCCACCAGCAGAGGGGACAGCTCCTATAATTCACCCCTCCACTTT. It is translated as CATSRGDSSYNSPLHF. Full variable domain (rest looked up from reference TRBV15 and TRBJ1-6): DAMVIQNPRYQVTQFGKPVTLSCSQTLNHNVMYWYQQKSSQAPKLLFHYYDKDFNNEADTPDNFQSRRPNTSFCFLDIRSPGLGDTAMYLCATSRGDSSYNSPLHFGNGTRLTVT.

The chain combines TRBV30 with TRBJ1-5, with D unresolved. CDR1 is GTSNPN, CDR2 SVGIG, per germline (reference sequence). Trimming pared 0 bases from V and 8 bases from J, leaving 20 bases between. The length of the CDR3 is 16 residues. The CDR3 nucleotides read TGTGCCTGGAGTGTCGGAATGGGAGGGCCGACGGAGCCCCAGCATTTT. This translates into CAWSVGMGGPTEPQHF.

This clone was seen a few times. The chain links TRBV4-2 to TRBJ2-1, with 9 bases matching TRBD2. Trimming took 3 bases from V and 8 from J; bases not matched to a gene: 11. Germline-derived CDR1 and CDR2 are LGHNA and YNFKEQ. This CDR3 is 16 amino acids long. The CDR3 bases are TGTGCCAGCAGCCAGCCTGGCGGGAGGGGGTTCGATGAGCAGTTCTTC. This translates into CASSQPGGRGFDEQFF.

The chain couples TRBV2 to TRBJ1-1; unclear D gene. The CDR3 is made up of 10 amino acids. Trimming removed 3 bases at V and 8 bases at J, with 4 bases between. The germline V gene has CDR1 SNHLY and CDR2 FYNNEI. The CDR3 protein is CASSESEAFF. As DNA, the CDR3 is TGTGCCAGCAGTGAGTCAGAAGCTTTCTTT. The entire variable domain, with the rest obtained from reference TRBV2 and TRBJ1-1, is as follows: EPEVTQTPSHQVTQMGQEVILRCVPISNHLYFYWYRQILGQKVEFLVSFYNNEISEKSEIFDDQFSVERPDGSNFTLKIRSTKLEDSAMYFCASSESEAFFGQGTRLTVV.